These T cell receptor beta chains were read from a single sample in a study of cytotoxic CD8 clonotypes in ibrutinib-treated CLL. Assay used: immunoSEQ multiplex PCR; TCRdb lists only in-frame clones, some missing. The table shows approximately 150,000 clones, with roughly 80% occurring only once. The sequencing used PBMCs, collected after 24 months of ibrutinib treatment. The receptor set was obtained from a human donor with chronic lymphocytic leukemia. Both conserved end residues are part of each CDR3. Each record gives: J gene, D gene, V gene, clone size, CDR3 length, CDR3 protein, CDR3 DNA. A D gene is named only where the DNA matches it firmly. Clone size, where shown, is once, few, many, or a class for clones that have expanded.

TRBJ2-3	.	TRBV5-1	.	14	CASNSGTNTDTQYF	TGCGCCAGCAACTCCGGGACAAACACAGATACGCAGTATTTT
TRBJ2-5	TRBD2	TRBV7-2	.	15	CASSKGLAGEETQYF	TGTGCCAGCAGCAAGGGACTAGCGGGGGAAGAGACCCAGTACTTC
TRBJ2-2	TRBD2	TRBV7-2	few	16	CASSLTSGRRTGELFF	TGTGCCAGCAGCTTAACTAGCGGGAGAAGGACCGGGGAGCTGTTTTTT
TRBJ1-2	.	TRBV9	.	17	CASSVGQTSFINYGYTF	TGTGCCAGCAGCGTAGGACAGACTAGTTTTATTAACTATGGCTACACCTTC
TRBJ2-2	.	TRBV7-3	.	14	CASGSVGLTGELFF	TGTGCCAGCGGGTCTGTTGGCCTCACCGGGGAGCTGTTTTTT
TRBJ2-1	TRBD1	TRBV6-5	.	14	CASRQTGGLNEQFF	TGTGCCAGCAGGCAGACAGGGGGGCTCAATGAGCAGTTCTTC
TRBJ1-2	.	TRBV30	.	11	CARSPWDGYTF	TGTGCCCGGAGCCCGTGGGATGGCTACACCTTC
TRBJ1-3	.	TRBV6-5	.	16	CASSYSPGVARNTIYF	TGTGCCAGCAGTTACTCCCCCGGGGTGGCACGAAACACCATATATTTT
TRBJ2-1	TRBD1	TRBV5-1	.	15	CASSLQGAFNNEQFF	TGCGCCAGCAGCCTCCAGGGGGCGTTTAACAATGAGCAGTTCTTC
TRBJ2-7	TRBD1	TRBV4-3	.	13	CASRGQGTYEQYF	TGCGCCAGCAGGGGACAGGGGACCTACGAGCAGTACTTC
TRBJ1-5	.	TRBV9	.	17	CASSRSWGGTENQPQHF	TGTGCCAGCAGCCGATCTTGGGGGGGCACAGAAAATCAGCCCCAGCATTTT
TRBJ1-2	.	TRBV30	few	15	CAWTTWRGTNYGYTF	TGTGCCTGGACCACTTGGCGGGGGACCAACTATGGCTACACCTTC
TRBJ1-2	.	TRBV6-5	.	12	CASSASDYGYTF	TGTGCCAGCAGTGCCTCCGACTATGGCTACACCTTC
TRBJ2-5	.	TRBV19	once	15	CASSISFSLKETQYF	TGTGCCAGTAGTATTTCCTTCTCCTTAAAAGAGACCCAGTACTTC
TRBJ2-1	TRBD1	TRBV29-1	.	13	CSVTGDRGGEQFF	TGCAGCGTTACTGGGGACAGGGGTGGAGAGCAGTTCTTC
TRBJ2-3	.	TRBV7-2	.	15	CASSVRELGTDTQYF	TGTGCCAGCAGCGTACGGGAGTTGGGCACAGATACGCAGTATTTT
TRBJ1-5	.	TRBV4-1	.	17	CASSQDRGSRSNQPQHF	TGCGCCAGCAGCCAAGATCGGGGGTCAAGAAGCAATCAGCCCCAGCATTTT
TRBJ2-7	.	TRBV7-2	few	12	CASSWASYEQYF	TGTGCCAGCAGCTGGGCCTCATACGAGCAGTACTTC
TRBJ2-7	.	TRBV7-9	.	15	CASSLLAGISYEQYF	TGTGCCAGCAGCCTCCTGGCGGGCATCTCCTACGAGCAGTACTTC
TRBJ1-5	TRBD1	TRBV19	.	16	CASTHRGTRGNQPQHF	TGTGCCAGTACCCACAGGGGGACACGGGGCAATCAGCCCCAGCATTTT
TRBJ1-2	.	TRBV15	.	16	CATSRDRHRLNYGYTF	TGTGCCACCAGCAGAGATCGGCACAGGCTAAACTATGGCTACACCTTC
TRBJ1-1	.	TRBV2	.	15	CASSKTGRMNTEAFF	TGTGCCAGCAGTAAGACAGGCCGCATGAACACTGAAGCTTTCTTT
TRBJ1-1	.	TRBV10-3	.	13	CATATELNTEAFF	TGTGCCACCGCGACAGAGTTGAACACTGAAGCTTTCTTT
TRBJ2-1	.	TRBV5-1	.	16	CASSLRALNLHNEQFF	TGCGCCAGCAGCTTGCGGGCTTTAAACTTACACAATGAGCAGTTCTTC
TRBJ2-7	.	TRBV7-9	.	15	CASSLEGQGYYEQYF	TGTGCCAGCAGCTTAGAAGGCCAGGGGTATTACGAGCAGTACTTC
TRBJ2-3	.	TRBV9	.	15	CASSLGSSGTDTQYF	TGTGCCAGCAGTCTAGGGTCTTCAGGGACAGATACGCAGTATTTT
TRBJ1-1	.	TRBV5-1	once	15	CASSLGQTTNTEAFF	TGCGCCAGCAGCTTGGGACAGACTACGAACACTGAAGCTTTCTTT
TRBJ2-7	TRBD2	TRBV28	.	16	CASRWGASGRGYEQYF	TGTGCCAGCAGATGGGGGGCTAGCGGGAGAGGGTACGAGCAGTACTTC
TRBJ2-3	TRBD1	TRBV7-9	few	18	CASSPKPPPGQGTDTQYF	TGTGCCAGCAGCCCCAAGCCCCCCCCGGGACAGGGGACAGATACGCAGTATTTT
TRBJ2-7	TRBD2	TRBV4-1	.	14	CASSQATGLVEQYF	TGCGCCAGCAGCCAAGCTACGGGACTAGTCGAGCAGTACTTC
TRBJ2-3	.	TRBV6-6	once	14	CASSYSGWADTQYF	TGTGCCAGCAGTTACTCAGGGTGGGCAGATACGCAGTATTTT
TRBJ1-2	.	TRBV20-1	.	11	CSASKGYGYTF	TGCAGTGCTAGTAAGGGGTATGGCTACACCTTC
TRBJ2-1	.	TRBV9	few	15	CASSAGQGPYNEQFF	TGTGCCAGCAGCGCGGGCCAAGGCCCTTACAATGAGCAGTTCTTC
TRBJ2-2	.	TRBV9	.	13	CASSVVGTGELFF	TGTGCCAGCAGCGTAGTTGGTACCGGGGAGCTGTTTTTT
TRBJ2-1	TRBD2	TRBV4-2	.	18	CASSQAGTSGGAYNEQFF	TGTGCCAGCAGCCAAGCTGGGACTAGCGGGGGGGCCTACAATGAGCAGTTCTTC
TRBJ2-3	TRBD2	TRBV7-8	.	17	CASSPGLAGASTDTQYF	TGTGCCAGCAGCCCAGGACTAGCGGGGGCTAGCACAGATACGCAGTATTTT
TRBJ2-1	TRBD2	TRBV30	.	15	CAWRTSGSSYNEQFF	TGTGCCTGGAGGACTAGCGGGAGCTCCTACAATGAGCAGTTCTTC
TRBJ1-3	.	TRBV28	.	18	CASRVWGGTASSGNTIYF	TGTGCCAGCAGAGTGTGGGGGGGGACCGCGAGCTCTGGAAACACCATATATTTT
TRBJ1-6	.	TRBV27	.	14	CASSLGGWSSPLHF	TGTGCCAGCAGTTTGGGGGGGTGGAGTTCACCCCTCCACTTT
TRBJ1-6	.	TRBV2	.	13	CAWAAGTNSPLHF	TGTGCCTGGGCGGCAGGGACTAATTCACCCCTCCACTTT
TRBJ2-1	.	TRBV27	.	13	CASSNPRVFEQFF	TGTGCCAGCAGTAATCCCCGGGTTTTTGAGCAGTTCTTC
TRBJ1-5	.	TRBV10-3	.	12	CAISDMGKAQHF	TGTGCCATCAGTGATATGGGTAAGGCCCAGCATTTT
TRBJ2-7	TRBD1	TRBV6-1	few	13	CASWDRGRYEQYF	TGTGCCAGCTGGGACAGGGGGAGGTACGAGCAGTACTTC
TRBJ1-1	.	TRBV19	.	15	CASSIAQLTNTEAFF	TGTGCCAGTAGTATAGCCCAACTCACGAACACTGAAGCTTTCTTT
TRBJ2-2	TRBD1	TRBV28	.	17	CASSLEQGASITGELFF	TGTGCCAGCAGTTTAGAACAGGGGGCTTCCATCACCGGGGAGCTGTTTTTT
TRBJ1-2	TRBD1	TRBV2	once	13	CASSRTGRDGYTF	TGTGCCAGCAGTCGGACAGGGAGGGATGGCTACACCTTC
TRBJ2-3	.	TRBV4-3	.	14	CASSQGKGLDTQYF	TGCGCCAGCAGCCAAGGAAAGGGGCTAGATACGCAGTATTTT
TRBJ2-1	.	TRBV28	.	15	CASSLGRARLNEQFF	TGTGCCAGCAGTTTGGGCCGAGCCCGCCTCAATGAGCAGTTCTTC
TRBJ1-1	.	TRBV7-8	.	20	CASSLVGAGHPWRENTEAFF	TGTGCCAGCAGCTTAGTTGGGGCGGGACACCCTTGGAGGGAGAACACTGAAGCTTTCTTT
TRBJ2-7	.	TRBV7-8	.	13	CASRRQDSYEQYF	TGTGCCAGCAGACGACAGGACTCCTACGAGCAGTACTTC
TRBJ1-5	.	TRBV6-6	.	16	CASTPLQVSSNQPQHF	TGTGCCAGCACCCCGCTTCAGGTGTCTAGCAATCAGCCCCAGCATTTT
TRBJ1-1	TRBD1	TRBV6-5	.	15	CASSYQQGAWTEAFF	TGTGCCAGCAGTTACCAACAGGGGGCGTGGACTGAAGCTTTCTTT
TRBJ2-7	TRBD1	TRBV27	once	15	CASRQGPTPAYEQYF	TGTGCCAGCAGACAGGGGCCCACCCCGGCCTACGAGCAGTACTTC